Following are 23 T cell receptor beta chains from one sample sequenced in a study of beta chain features in type 1 diabetes. Study-wide results and limits: When Type 1 diabetes patients were examined, their TCRB CDR3s proved moderately but significantly shorter in all four CD4+ subsets.

Reverse transcription of all isolated RNA meant that expressed TCRB transcripts were sequenced. Libraries were prepared by immunoSEQ multiplex PCR; TCRdb keeps only in-frame clonotypes and omits some of them. The repertoire holds hundreds of thousands of clones, with 13% as singletons. The antigens these receptors bind are not known. What was sequenced was naive CD4+ T cells from blood. The source is a man aged 18 to 29 with type 1 diabetes.

The chain couples TRBV9 to TRBJ1-3, with 10 bases fitting TRBD1. This CDR3 is 19 amino acids long. Germline CDR1 is SGDLS and CDR2 is YYNGEE. The J segment lost 0 bases and the V segment lost 4 bases, leaving 13 bases of the junction unmatched. For the CDR3, the DNA is TGTGCCAGCAGCTCACTCCTACGGGACAGGGGAGGCTCTGGAAACACCATATATTTT. This sequence encodes CASSSLLRDRGGSGNTIYF.

For this clone: The identical CDR3 is also encoded by other nucleotide sequences in the sample. The chain recombines TRBV7-2 with TRBJ1-4, with unresolved D. The CDR3 has 15 residues. Germline lookup yields CDR1 SGHTA and CDR2 FQGNSA. The ends were cut back, 4 bases at V and 0 bases at J, with 9 bases in the middle. The CDR3 here is CASSSRPATNEKLFF. CDR3 in DNA: TGTGCCAGCAGCTCGCGACCTGCAACTAATGAAAAACTGTTTTTT.

The J gene is TRBJ2-5, the V gene TRBV6-6; perhaps D is TRBD1 or TRBD2 (5 bases each). The germline gives CDR1 MNHNY, CDR2 SVGAGI (reference sequence). This CDR3 is 15 amino acids long. V lost 6 bases and J 5 bases, leaving 19 bases between the germline ends. The chain's CDR3 is CASSRDRPGWETQYF. The CDR3 DNA sequence: TGTGCCAGCAGCCGGGACCGCCCGGGGTGGGAGACCCAGTACTTC.

This clone was observed a handful of times. This sequence joins TRBV29-1 and TRBJ1-2; 7 bases are a match to TRBD1. The CDR3 totals 14 residues. V shed 7 bases, J shed 9 bases, and the junction held 17 bases outside the gene matches. CDR1 and CDR2 (germline): SQVTM, ANQGSEA. CDR3: CSAHRGTVKESYTF. The CDR3 nucleotides read TGCAGCGCCCACCGCGGGACAGTTAAAGAGAGCTACACCTTC. The full variable domain, in which reference TRBV29-1 and TRBJ1-2 provide the parts outside the CDR3, is SAVISQKPSRDICQRGTSLTIQCQVDSQVTMMFWYRQQPGQSLTLIATANQGSEATYESGFVIDKFPISRPNLTFSTLTVSNMSPEDSSIYLCSAHRGTVKESYTFGSGTRLTVV.

The J gene is TRBJ1-2, the V gene TRBV7-9, with TRBD1 matching over 9 bases. CDR3 size: 13 residues. Losses at the gene ends were 5 bases for V and 6 bases for J; bases not matched to a gene: 4. From germline, CDR1 is SEHNR and CDR2 FQNEAQ (reference sequence). CDR3 sequence reads: CASSPTGGDGYTF. The CDR3 coding sequence is TGTGCCAGCAGCCCTACAGGGGGCGATGGCTACACCTTC.

This sequence joins TRBV5-1 and TRBJ1-6; 7 nucleotides line up with TRBD1. CDR1 and CDR2 from the germline V gene are SGHRS and YFSETQ. V was clipped by 0 bases and J by 8 bases; unmatched bases: 5. The CDR3 consists of 15 residues. In DNA form, the CDR3 reads TGCGCCAGCAGCTTGGCCGCCAGGGGGTATTCACCCCTCCACTTT. It is translated as CASSLAARGYSPLHF.

The chain recombines TRBV27 with TRBJ2-5; D gene unclear. The CDR3 extends over 15 amino acids. Germline CDR1 and CDR2: MNHEY and SMNVEV (reference sequence). The germline V and J ends were trimmed by 0 bases and 1 base, with 9 bases remaining between them. For the CDR3, the DNA is TGTGCCAGCAGTTTATCTGCCCTAGTCCAAGAGACCCAGTACTTC. It translates to CASSLSALVQETQYF.

This clone was found a few times. The chain joins TRBV27 to TRBJ2-1; D could derive from TRBD1 or TRBD2 (5 bases each). V dropped 8 bases and J dropped 2 bases, with 16 bases sitting between them. The CDR3 length is 15 residues. The V gene's germline CDR1 is MNHEY and CDR2 SMNVEV (reference sequence). CDR3 DNA: TGTGCCAGCGCATTGGGACCGGGGACCTACAATGAGCAGTTCTTC. It codes for CASALGPGTYNEQFF.

CDR3 residues: CASGQHRYEQYF. The CDR3 DNA follows: TGTGCTAGTGGCCAACATAGATACGAGCAGTACTTC. This sequence joins TRBV12-5 and TRBJ2-7; D unresolved. The V end lost 6 bases, the J end lost 4 bases, and 10 bases lay between the germline ends. CDR1 is LGHNT, CDR2 FRNRAP, per germline. CDR3 size: 12 residues.

This clone appeared a single time. The chain links TRBV5-1 to TRBJ1-2; perhaps TRBD1 as D (5 bases). V gave up 7 bases and J gave up 5 bases, with 18 bases separating them. This CDR3 contains 14 residues. Germline V gene sequence: CDR1 SGHRS, CDR2 YFSETQ. In DNA form, the CDR3 reads TGCGCCAGCCGCCCGGGGGACTCGCAGTATGGCTACACCTTC. Translation gives CASRPGDSQYGYTF.

The J gene is TRBJ1-4, the V gene TRBV7-9, with unresolved D. Trimming removed 1 base from V and 0 bases from J, with 6 bases in between. The CDR3 totals 15 residues. Germline CDR1 is SEHNR and CDR2 is FQNEAQ (reference sequence). Written as DNA, the CDR3 is TGTGCCAGCAGCTTAGGCCAGCCAACTAATGAAAAACTGTTTTTT. Protein: CASSLGQPTNEKLFF.

The sample holds a few counts of this clone. The same CDR3 can be traced to other DNA sequences in this sample. This sequence joins TRBV9 and TRBJ2-7; TRBD1 or TRBD2 may be the D gene (5 bases each). CDR1 and CDR2 (germline): SGDLS, YYNGEE. The CDR3 loop spans 14 amino acids. V lost 2 bases and J 0 bases, leaving 9 bases between the germline ends. CDR3 region: CASSVGVSSYEQYF. The CDR3 bases are TGTGCCAGCAGCGTGGGGGTGAGCTCCTACGAGCAGTACTTC. The entire variable domain, with the rest obtained from reference TRBV9 and TRBJ2-7, is as follows: DSGVTQTPKHLITATGQRVTLRCSPRSGDLSVYWYQQSLDQGLQFLIQYYNGEERAKGNILERFSAQQFPDLHSELNLSSLELGDSALYFCASSVGVSSYEQYFGPGTRLTVT.

This clone turned up a few times. The chain combines TRBV6-5 with TRBJ1-2, with D possibly TRBD1 on 5 matching bases. Germline V lookup: CDR1 MNHEY, CDR2 SVGAGI. This CDR3 is built from 13 residues. V was pared by 6 bases and J by 2 bases, with 10 bases between. The CDR3 bases are TGTGCCAGCAGCCTCGACAGAAACTATGGCTACACCTTC. This gives the protein CASSLDRNYGYTF.

This clone turned up a few times. The genes are TRBV29-1 and TRBJ1-1; a weak D match, TRBD1 (5 bases). The CDR3 sequence is 14 residues long. Germline-derived CDR1 and CDR2 are SQVTM and ANQGSEA. V dropped 6 bases and J dropped 5 bases, with 19 bases sitting between them. The CDR3 spells CSVGGVTGETEAFF. The CDR3 DNA is TGCAGCGTGGGGGGAGTGACCGGCGAGACTGAAGCTTTCTTT. Filled out from reference TRBV29-1 and TRBJ1-1, the complete variable domain reads SAVISQKPSRDICQRGTSLTIQCQVDSQVTMMFWYRQQPGQSLTLIATANQGSEATYESGFVIDKFPISRPNLTFSTLTVSNMSPEDSSIYLCSVGGVTGETEAFFGQGTRLTVV.

This clone has just a few counts. Other DNA variants within this sample encode the same CDR3. This chain uses TRBV7-9 with TRBJ1-2, with D possibly TRBD1 on 5 matching bases. This CDR3 has 13 amino acids. CDR1 SEHNR and CDR2 FQNEAQ come from the germline V gene (reference sequence). Between the trimmed V and J ends, which lost 1 base and 4 bases, there was a span of 7 bases. The CDR3 loop is CASSLGGAYGYTF. The CDR3, as DNA: TGTGCCAGCAGCTTAGGCGGGGCCTATGGCTACACCTTC.

In nucleotides, the CDR3 is TGTGCCTGGAGCCCCCGACCGGGACAGGGGCGTCCCGATGGCTACACCTTC. Its protein is CAWSPRPGQGRPDGYTF. V gene TRBV30 combines with J gene TRBJ1-2, with TRBD1 identical over 10 bases. Trimming removed 3 bases from V and 6 bases from J; junction bases left unmatched: 16. This CDR3 region has 17 residues. Germline V CDR1 and CDR2: GTSNPN, SVGIG (reference sequence).

This chain's CDR3 is CASSLTVGWAEAFF. DNA of the CDR3: TGTGCCAGCAGCTTAACGGTCGGGTGGGCTGAAGCTTTCTTT. The J gene is TRBJ1-1, the V gene TRBV7-9; the D is unclear. V lost 2 bases and J 6 bases, leaving 13 bases between the germline ends. The germline gives CDR1 SEHNR, CDR2 FQNEAQ (reference sequence). CDR3 size: 14 residues.

The V and J genes are TRBV30 and TRBJ2-5, with 10 bases identical to TRBD2. Trimming cost V 2 bases and J 5 bases; bases outside gene matches: 5. The CDR3 spans 14 residues. The germline CDR1 and CDR2 sequences are GTSNPN and SVGIG (reference sequence). In DNA, the CDR3 is TGTGCCTGGAGTACCCTAGCGGGGGTGGAGACCCAGTACTTC. It specifies CAWSTLAGVETQYF.

This clone was seen a handful of times. CDR3 nucleotide sequence: TGTGCCAGCAGCCCCCATGCCGACTCACCCCTCCACTTT. Protein: CASSPHADSPLHF. This chain connects TRBV7-9 to TRBJ1-6, with D unclear. Per germline, CDR1 SEHNR and CDR2 FQNEAQ (reference sequence). V lost 5 bases, J lost 10 bases, and 12 bases lay in between. The length of the CDR3 is 13 residues.

This clone was counted a few times. The chain couples TRBV13 to TRBJ2-3; 13 bases line up with TRBD2. The CDR3 covers 15 residues. The germline V gene encodes CDR1 PRHDT and CDR2 FYEKMQ (reference sequence). Trimming removed 0 bases from V and 8 bases from J; junction bases left unmatched: 2. The CDR3 sequence: CASSLGTSGGRTQYF. As DNA, the CDR3 is TGTGCCAGCAGCTTAGGGACTAGCGGGGGGCGTACGCAGTATTTT.

A note on this clone: The sample contains more than one DNA sequence encoding this CDR3. The V and J genes are TRBV18 and TRBJ2-7, with 7 bases lining up with TRBD1. CDR1 and CDR2 (germline): KGHSH, LQKENI. With 1 base clipped from V and 5 bases from J, the junction kept 2 bases outside the gene matches. The CDR3 has 13 amino acids. CDR3 nucleotides: TGTGCCAGCTCACCACGACAGGGCCACGAGCAGTACTTC. Encoded protein: CASSPRQGHEQYF.

This clone was observed a few times. The V gene is TRBV18, the J gene TRBJ1-1; 9 bases fit TRBD1. This CDR3 has 14 residues. Germline V CDR1 and CDR2: KGHSH, LQKENI. The trim removed 8 bases at V and 3 bases at J, leaving 7 bases unmatched. The CDR3 loop reads CASGSGQGDTEAFF. Written as DNA, the CDR3 is TGTGCCAGCGGATCGGGACAGGGAGACACTGAAGCTTTCTTT.

This clone occurred a few times. The rearrangement uses TRBV10-3 and TRBJ1-2; no firm D call. Trimming removed 6 bases from V and 4 bases from J, with 12 bases in between. Germline CDR1 is ENHRY and CDR2 is SYGVKD. The CDR3 is made up of 13 amino acids. This CDR3 reads CAISTQSGYGYTF. The CDR3, as DNA: TGTGCCATCAGCACCCAATCCGGCTATGGCTACACCTTC.